This T cell receptor beta chain was sequenced during a study of blood T cell repertoires in COVID-19. Study-level information: The cDNA or gDNA used as material had been derived from T cells, B-cell-depleted T cells, or PBMCs.

Trimming removed 4 bases at V and 8 bases at J, with 11 bases between. Germline V gene sequence: CDR1 SQVTM, CDR2 ANQGSEA. The length of the CDR3 is 12 residues. Produced via immunoSEQ multiplex PCR; TCRdb's table is partial and in-frame only. The sample has under 300,000 clones, 75% to 95% seen once; the top ten hold 1.5% to 2%. Recruitment covered about 26 US areas and drew participants whose ages spanned about 18 to 90 years. The sequence derives from a woman aged 18-29 years who had recovered from COVID-19. The specimen sequenced was PBMCs or T cells enriched from blood (not recorded which). The chain links TRBV29-1 to TRBJ1-4, with D perhaps TRBD1 (6 bases). The CDR3 loop is CSVVTGFEKLFF. DNA of the CDR3: TGCAGCGTTGTCACAGGGTTCGAAAAACTGTTTTTT.